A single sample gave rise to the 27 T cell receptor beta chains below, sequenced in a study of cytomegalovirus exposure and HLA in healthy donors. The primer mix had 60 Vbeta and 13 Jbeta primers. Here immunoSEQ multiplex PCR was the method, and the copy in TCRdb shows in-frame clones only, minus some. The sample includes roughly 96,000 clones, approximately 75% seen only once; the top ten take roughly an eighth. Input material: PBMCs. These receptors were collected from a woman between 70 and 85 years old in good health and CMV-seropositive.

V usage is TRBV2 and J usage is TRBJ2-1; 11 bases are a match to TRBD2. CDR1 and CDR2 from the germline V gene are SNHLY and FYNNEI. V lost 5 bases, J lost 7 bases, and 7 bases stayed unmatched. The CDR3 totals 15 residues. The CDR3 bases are TGTGCCAGCAGTCGGATAGCGGGAGGGGATAATGAGCAGTTCTTC. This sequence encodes CASSRIAGGDNEQFF.

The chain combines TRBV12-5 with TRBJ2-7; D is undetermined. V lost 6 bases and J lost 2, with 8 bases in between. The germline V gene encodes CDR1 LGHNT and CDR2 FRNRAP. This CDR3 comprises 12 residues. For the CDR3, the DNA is TGTGCTAGTGGATGGAGAGCCTACGAGCAGTACTTC. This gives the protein CASGWRAYEQYF.

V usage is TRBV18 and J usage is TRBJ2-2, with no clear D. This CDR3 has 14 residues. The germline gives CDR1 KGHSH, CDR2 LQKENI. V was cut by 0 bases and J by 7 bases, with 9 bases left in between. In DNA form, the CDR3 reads TGTGCCAGCTCACCACCGAACAGAAACGGGGAGCTGTTTTTT. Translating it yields CASSPPNRNGELFF.

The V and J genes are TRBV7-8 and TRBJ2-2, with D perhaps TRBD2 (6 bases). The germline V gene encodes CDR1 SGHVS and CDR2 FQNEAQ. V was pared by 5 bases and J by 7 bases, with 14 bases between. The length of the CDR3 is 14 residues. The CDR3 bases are TGTGCCAGCAGCGCGTCGCGGGGCCACGGGGAGCTGTTTTTT. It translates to CASSASRGHGELFF.

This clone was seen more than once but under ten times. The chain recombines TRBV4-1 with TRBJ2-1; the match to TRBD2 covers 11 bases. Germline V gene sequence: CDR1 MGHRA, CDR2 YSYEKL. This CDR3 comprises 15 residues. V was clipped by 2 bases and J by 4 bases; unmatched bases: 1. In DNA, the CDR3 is TGCGCCAGCAGCCAAATAGCGGGAGGGTACAATGAGCAGTTCTTC. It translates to CASSQIAGGYNEQFF.

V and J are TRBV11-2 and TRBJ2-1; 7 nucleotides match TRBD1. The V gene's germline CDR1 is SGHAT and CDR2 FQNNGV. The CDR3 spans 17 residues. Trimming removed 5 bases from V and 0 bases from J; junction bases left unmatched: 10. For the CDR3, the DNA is TGTGCCAGCAGCCTCTCGGACAGGTGGAGCTCCTACAATGAGCAGTTCTTC. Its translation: CASSLSDRWSSYNEQFF.

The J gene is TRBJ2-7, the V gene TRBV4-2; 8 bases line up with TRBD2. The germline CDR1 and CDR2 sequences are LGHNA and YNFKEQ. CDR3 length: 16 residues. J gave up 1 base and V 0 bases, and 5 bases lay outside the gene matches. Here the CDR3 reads CASSQELAGNSYEQYF. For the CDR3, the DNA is TGTGCCAGCAGCCAAGAGTTAGCGGGGAATTCCTACGAGCAGTACTTC.

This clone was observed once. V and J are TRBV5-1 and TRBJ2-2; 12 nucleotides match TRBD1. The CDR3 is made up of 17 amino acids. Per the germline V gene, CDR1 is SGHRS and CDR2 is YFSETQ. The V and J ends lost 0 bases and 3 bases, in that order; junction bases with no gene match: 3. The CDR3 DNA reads TGCGCCAGCAGCTTGGCCGGGACAGGGGGCCACACCGGGGAGCTGTTTTTT. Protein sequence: CASSLAGTGGHTGELFF. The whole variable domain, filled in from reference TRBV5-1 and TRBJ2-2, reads KAGVTQTPRYLIKTRGQQVTLSCSPISGHRSVSWYQQTPGQGLQFLFEYFSETQRNKGNFPGRFSGRQFSNSRSEMNVSTLELGDSALYLCASSLAGTGGHTGELFFGEGSRLTVL.

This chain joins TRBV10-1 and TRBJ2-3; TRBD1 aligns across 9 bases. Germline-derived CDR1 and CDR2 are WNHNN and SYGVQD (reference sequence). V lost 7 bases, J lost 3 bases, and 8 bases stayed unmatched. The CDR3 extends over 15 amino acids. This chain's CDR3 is CASTPGTGWTDTQYF. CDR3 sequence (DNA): TGCGCCAGCACCCCCGGGACAGGGTGGACAGATACGCAGTATTTT.

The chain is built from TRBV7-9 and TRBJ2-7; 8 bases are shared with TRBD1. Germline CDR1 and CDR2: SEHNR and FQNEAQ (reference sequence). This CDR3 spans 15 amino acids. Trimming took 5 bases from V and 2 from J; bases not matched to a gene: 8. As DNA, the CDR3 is TGTGCCAGCAGCACCGGACAGGGTTACACCTACGAGCAGTACTTC. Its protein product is CASSTGQGYTYEQYF.

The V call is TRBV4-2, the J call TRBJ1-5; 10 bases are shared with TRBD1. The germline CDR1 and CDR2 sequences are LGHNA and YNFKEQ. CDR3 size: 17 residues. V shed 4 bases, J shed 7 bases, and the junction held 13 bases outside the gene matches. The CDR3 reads CASSPSRDRGVRQPQHF. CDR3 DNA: TGTGCCAGCAGCCCGTCCCGGGACAGGGGCGTGAGGCAGCCCCAGCATTTT.

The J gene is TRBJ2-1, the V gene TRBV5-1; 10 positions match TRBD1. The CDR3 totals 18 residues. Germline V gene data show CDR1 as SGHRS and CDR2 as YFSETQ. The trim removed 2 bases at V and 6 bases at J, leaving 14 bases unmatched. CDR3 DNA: TGCGCCAGCAGCTTCTCCGACAGGGGGCCGGACAGGGGCAATGAGCAGTTCTTC. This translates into CASSFSDRGPDRGNEQFF.

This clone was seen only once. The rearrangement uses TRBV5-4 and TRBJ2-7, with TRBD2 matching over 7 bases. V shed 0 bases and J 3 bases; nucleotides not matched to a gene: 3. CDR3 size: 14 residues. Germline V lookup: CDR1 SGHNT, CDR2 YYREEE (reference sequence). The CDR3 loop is CASSLGGGFYEQYF. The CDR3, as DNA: TGTGCCAGCAGCTTGGGGGGGGGTTTCTACGAGCAGTACTTC.

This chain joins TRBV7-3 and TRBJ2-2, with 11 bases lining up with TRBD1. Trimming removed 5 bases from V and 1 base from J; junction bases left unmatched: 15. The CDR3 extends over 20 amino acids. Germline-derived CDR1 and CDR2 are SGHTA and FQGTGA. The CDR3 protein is CASSPRTGGLDNGNTGELFF. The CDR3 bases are TGTGCCAGCAGCCCGAGGACAGGGGGCTTAGATAATGGGAACACCGGGGAGCTGTTTTTT.

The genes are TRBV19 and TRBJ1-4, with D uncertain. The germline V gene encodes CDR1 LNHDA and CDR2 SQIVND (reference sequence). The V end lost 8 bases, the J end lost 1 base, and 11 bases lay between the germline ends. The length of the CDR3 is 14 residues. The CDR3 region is CASAGGITNEKLFF. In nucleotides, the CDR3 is TGTGCCAGTGCCGGAGGCATAACTAATGAAAAACTGTTTTTT.

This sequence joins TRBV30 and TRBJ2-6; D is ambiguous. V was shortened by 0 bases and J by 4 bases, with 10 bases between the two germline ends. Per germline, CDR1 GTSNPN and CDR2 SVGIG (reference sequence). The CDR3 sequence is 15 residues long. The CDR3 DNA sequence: TGTGCCTGGAGTGTATTCGGGTCCGGGGCCAACGTCCTGACTTTC. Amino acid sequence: CAWSVFGSGANVLTF.

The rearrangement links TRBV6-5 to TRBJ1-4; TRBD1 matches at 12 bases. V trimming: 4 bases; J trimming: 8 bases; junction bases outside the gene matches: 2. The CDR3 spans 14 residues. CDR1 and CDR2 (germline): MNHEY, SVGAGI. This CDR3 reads CASSSGTGGEKLFF. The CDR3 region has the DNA TGTGCCAGCAGTTCCGGGACAGGGGGCGAAAAACTGTTTTTT.

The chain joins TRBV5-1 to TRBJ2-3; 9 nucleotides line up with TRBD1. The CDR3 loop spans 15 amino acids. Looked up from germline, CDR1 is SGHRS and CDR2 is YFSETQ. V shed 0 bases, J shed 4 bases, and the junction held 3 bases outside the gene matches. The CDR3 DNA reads TGCGCCAGCAGCTTGGTGGGACAGGGCTCAGATACGCAGTATTTT. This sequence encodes CASSLVGQGSDTQYF.

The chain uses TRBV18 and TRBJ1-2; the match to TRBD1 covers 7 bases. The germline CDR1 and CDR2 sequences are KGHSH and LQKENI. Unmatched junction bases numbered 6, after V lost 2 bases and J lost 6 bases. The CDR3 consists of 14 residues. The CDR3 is CASSPTDRWNGYTF. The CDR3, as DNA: TGTGCCAGCTCACCAACGGACAGGTGGAATGGCTACACCTTC. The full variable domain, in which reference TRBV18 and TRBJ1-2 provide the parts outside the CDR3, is NAGVMQNPRHLVRRRGQEARLRCSPMKGHSHVYWYRQLPEEGLKFMVYLQKENIIDESGMPKERFSAEFPKEGPSILRIQQVVRGDSAAYFCASSPTDRWNGYTFGSGTRLTVV.

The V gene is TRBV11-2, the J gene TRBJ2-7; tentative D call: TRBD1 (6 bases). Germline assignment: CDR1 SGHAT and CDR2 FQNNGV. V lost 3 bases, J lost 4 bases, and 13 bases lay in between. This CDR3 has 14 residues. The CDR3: CASSLGQGFYEQYF. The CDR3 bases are TGTGCCAGCAGCTTGGGGCAGGGGTTTTACGAGCAGTACTTC.

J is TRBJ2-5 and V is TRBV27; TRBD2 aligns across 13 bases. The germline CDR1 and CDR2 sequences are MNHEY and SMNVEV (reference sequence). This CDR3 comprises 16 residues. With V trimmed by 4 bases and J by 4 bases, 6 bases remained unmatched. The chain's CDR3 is CASSSGLAGRGETQYF. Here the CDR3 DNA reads TGTGCCAGCAGTTCGGGACTAGCGGGAAGGGGAGAGACCCAGTACTTC.

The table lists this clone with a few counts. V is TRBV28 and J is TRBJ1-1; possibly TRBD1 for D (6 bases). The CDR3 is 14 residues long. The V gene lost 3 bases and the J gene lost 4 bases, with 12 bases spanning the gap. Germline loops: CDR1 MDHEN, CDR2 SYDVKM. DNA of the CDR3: TGTGCCAGCAGTTTGGGAGGGGGGAGCACTGAAGCTTTCTTT. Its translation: CASSLGGGSTEAFF.

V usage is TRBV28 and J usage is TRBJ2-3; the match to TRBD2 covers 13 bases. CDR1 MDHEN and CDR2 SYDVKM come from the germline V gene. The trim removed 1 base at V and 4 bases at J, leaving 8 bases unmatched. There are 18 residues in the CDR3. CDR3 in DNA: TGTGCCAGCAGTTTATTAACTAGCGGGGGGGTAGGGGCAGATACGCAGTATTTT. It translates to CASSLLTSGGVGADTQYF.

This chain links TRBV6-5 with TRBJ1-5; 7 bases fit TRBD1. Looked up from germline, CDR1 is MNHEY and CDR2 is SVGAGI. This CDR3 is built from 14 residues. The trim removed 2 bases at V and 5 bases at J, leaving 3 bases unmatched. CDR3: CASSYRQGYQPQHF. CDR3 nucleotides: TGTGCCAGCAGTTACAGACAGGGTTATCAGCCCCAGCATTTT.

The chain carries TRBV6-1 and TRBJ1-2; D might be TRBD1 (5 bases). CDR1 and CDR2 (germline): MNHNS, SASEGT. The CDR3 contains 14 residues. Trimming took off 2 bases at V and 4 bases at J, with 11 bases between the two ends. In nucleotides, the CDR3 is TGTGCCAGCAGTGAAAACACAGGTTTCTATGGCTACACCTTC. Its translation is CASSENTGFYGYTF.

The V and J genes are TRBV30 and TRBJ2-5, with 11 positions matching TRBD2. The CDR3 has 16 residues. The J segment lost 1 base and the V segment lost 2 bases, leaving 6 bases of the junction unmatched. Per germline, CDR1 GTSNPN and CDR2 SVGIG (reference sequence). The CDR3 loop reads CAWSLRTSGRQETQYF. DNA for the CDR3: TGTGCCTGGAGTCTCCGGACTAGCGGGCGCCAAGAGACCCAGTACTTC.

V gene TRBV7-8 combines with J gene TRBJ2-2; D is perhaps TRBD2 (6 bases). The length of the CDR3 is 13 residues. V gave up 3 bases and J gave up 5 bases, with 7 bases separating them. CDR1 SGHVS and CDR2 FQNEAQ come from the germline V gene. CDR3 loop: CASSFGGTGELFF. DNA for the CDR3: TGTGCCAGCAGCTTCGGGGGTACCGGGGAGCTGTTTTTT.